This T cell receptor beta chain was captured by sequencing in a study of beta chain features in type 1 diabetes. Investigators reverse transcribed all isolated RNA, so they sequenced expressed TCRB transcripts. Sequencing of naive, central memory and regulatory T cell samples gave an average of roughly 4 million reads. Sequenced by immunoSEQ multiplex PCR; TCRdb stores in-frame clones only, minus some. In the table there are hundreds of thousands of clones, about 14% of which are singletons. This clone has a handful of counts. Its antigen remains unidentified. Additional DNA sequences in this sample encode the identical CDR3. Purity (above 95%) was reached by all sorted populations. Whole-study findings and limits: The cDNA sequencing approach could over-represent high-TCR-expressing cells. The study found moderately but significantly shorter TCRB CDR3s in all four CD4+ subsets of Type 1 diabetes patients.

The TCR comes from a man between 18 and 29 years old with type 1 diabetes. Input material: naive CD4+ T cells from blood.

The CDR3 nucleotides read TGCAGCAGCCTCGCCTGGGGGGACCAAGAGACCCAGTACTTC. Amino acid sequence: CSSLAWGDQETQYF. V and J are TRBV29-1 and TRBJ2-5; D possibly corresponds to TRBD2 (6 bases). V was clipped by 8 bases and J by 0 bases, with 16 bases between them. The V gene's germline CDR1 is SQVTM and CDR2 ANQGSEA. The CDR3 extends over 14 amino acids.